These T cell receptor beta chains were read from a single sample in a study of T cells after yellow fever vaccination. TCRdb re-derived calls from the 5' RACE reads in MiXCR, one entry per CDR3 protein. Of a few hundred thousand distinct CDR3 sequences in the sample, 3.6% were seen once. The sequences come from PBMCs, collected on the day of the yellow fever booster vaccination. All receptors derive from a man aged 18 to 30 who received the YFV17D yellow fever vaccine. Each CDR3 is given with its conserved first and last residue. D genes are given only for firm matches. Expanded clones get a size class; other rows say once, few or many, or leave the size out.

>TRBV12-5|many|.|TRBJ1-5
CASGFLEGQPQHF
TGTGCTAGTGGTTTTCTCGAGGGGCAGCCCCAGCATTTT
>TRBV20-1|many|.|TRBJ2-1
CSARSTASPYNEQFF
TGCAGTGCTAGAAGTACAGCGTCCCCCTACAATGAGCAGTTCTTC
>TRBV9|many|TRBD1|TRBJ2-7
CASSVDGAGGSYEQYF
TGTGCCAGCAGCGTCGACGGGGCAGGGGGCTCCTACGAGCAGTACTTC
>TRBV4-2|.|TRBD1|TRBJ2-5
CASSLGVQGAQETQYF
TGTGCCAGCAGCTTAGGAGTACAGGGGGCGCAAGAGACCCAGTACTTC
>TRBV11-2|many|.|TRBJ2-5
CASSNRLGQETQYF
TGTGCCAGCAGCAATAGACTAGGACAAGAGACCCAGTACTTC
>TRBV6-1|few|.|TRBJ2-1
CASSSGLGSFF
TGTGCCAGCAGTAGTGGTCTCGGGTCCTTCTTC
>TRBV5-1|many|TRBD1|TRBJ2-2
CASSLEGAGGELFF
TGCGCCAGCAGCTTGGAGGGGGCCGGCGGGGAGCTGTTTTTT
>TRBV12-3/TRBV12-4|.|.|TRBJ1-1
CASSLDRPEAFF
TGTGCCAGCAGCCTGGACCGACCCGAAGCTTTCTTT
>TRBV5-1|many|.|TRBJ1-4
CASSPWGRWGEKLFF
TGCGCCAGCAGCCCGTGGGGCAGATGGGGTGAAAAACTGTTTTTT
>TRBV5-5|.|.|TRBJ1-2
CASSPRQVPNYGYTF
TGTGCCAGCAGCCCGCGACAGGTACCTAACTATGGCTACACCTTC
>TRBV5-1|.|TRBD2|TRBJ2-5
CASRRGNAGGNVQETQYF
TGCGCCAGCAGACGGGGAAACGCGGGGGGTAACGTCCAAGAGACCCAGTACTTC
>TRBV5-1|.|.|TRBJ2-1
CASSYRVAGDEQFF
TGCGCCAGCAGCTACCGAGTAGCTGGGGATGAGCAGTTCTTC
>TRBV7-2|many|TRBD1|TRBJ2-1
CASSIQGLVVNEQFF
TGTGCCAGCAGCATACAGGGGTTAGTGGTGAATGAGCAGTTCTTC
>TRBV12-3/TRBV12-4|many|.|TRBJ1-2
CASILGRGLRYTF
TGTGCCAGCATCCTCGGTAGGGGTTTGAGGTACACCTTC
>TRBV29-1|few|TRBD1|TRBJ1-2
CSGGDRTYGYTF
TGCAGCGGTGGGGACAGAACCTATGGCTACACCTTC
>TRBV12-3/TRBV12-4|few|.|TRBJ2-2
CASSLGTAKTGELFF
TGTGCCAGCAGTTTAGGTACTGCGAAGACCGGGGAGCTGTTTTTT
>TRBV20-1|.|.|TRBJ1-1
CSANPIPGYTEAFF
TGCAGTGCTAATCCCATACCGGGGTACACTGAAGCTTTCTTT
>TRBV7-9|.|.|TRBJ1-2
CASSPGEVVIGGYTF
TGTGCCAGCAGCCCGGGAGAGGTGGTCATCGGGGGCTACACCTTC
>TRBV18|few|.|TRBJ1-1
CASFDKGDSEAFF
TGTGCCAGCTTCGATAAGGGGGACTCTGAAGCTTTCTTT
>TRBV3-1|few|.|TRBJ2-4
CASSQDKAQNIQYF
TGTGCCAGCAGCCAAGATAAGGCACAAAACATTCAGTACTTC
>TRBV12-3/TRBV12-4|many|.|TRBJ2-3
CASRPTRGENIPTQYF
TGTGCCAGCAGACCGACTAGGGGGGAGAACATTCCTACGCAGTATTTT
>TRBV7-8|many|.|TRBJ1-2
CASSLEGLLVRRRANYGYTF
TGTGCCAGCAGCTTGGAAGGATTACTCGTTCGGAGGCGCGCTAACTATGGCTACACCTTC
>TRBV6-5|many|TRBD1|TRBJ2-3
CASRPDRGTDTQYF
TGTGCCAGCAGACCAGACAGGGGAACAGATACGCAGTATTTT
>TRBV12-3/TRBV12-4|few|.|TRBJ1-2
CASRPLGGSGYTF
TGTGCCAGCAGGCCTCTTGGGGGGTCTGGCTACACCTTC